A single sample gave rise to the 11 T cell receptor beta chains below, sequenced in a study of CD8 T cells in Susac syndrome. When the RNA was reverse transcribed, random hexamers were used with an input of roughly 0.5 to 1 ug. TCRdb ran MiXCR on the immunoSEQ multiplex PCR reads and lists one entry per CDR3 protein. The sample records roughly 200,000 distinct CDR3 sequences, about 95% being singletons. The specimen was CD4+ T cells from PBMCs. The receptors were gathered from a human donor in good health.

The CDR3 region is CASSDFRQGPPQHF. The DNA of the CDR3 is TGTGCCAGCAGTGATTTTAGACAGGGGCCGCCCCAGCATTTT. This chain uses TRBV2 with TRBJ1-5; 8 bases are shared with TRBD1. Unmatched junction bases numbered 7, after V lost 3 bases and J lost 9 bases. Germline V gene lookup returns CDR1 SNHLY and CDR2 FYNNEI. The CDR3 is 14 amino acids. Combining the CDR3 with reference TRBV2 and TRBJ1-5 gives the whole variable domain EPEVTQTPSHQVTQMGQEVILRCVPISNHLYFYWYRQILGQKVEFLVSFYNNEISEKSEIFDDQFSVERPDGSNFTLKIRSTKLEDSAMYFCASSDFRQGPPQHFGDGTRLSIL.

Only one count was recorded for this clonotype. The chain has TRBV6-6 and TRBJ1-2; no firm D call. Per germline, CDR1 MNHNY and CDR2 SVGAGI (reference sequence). Trimming cost V 0 bases and J 4 bases, with 9 bases left between them. The CDR3 extends over 14 amino acids. CDR3: CASSYSDRIYGYTF. For the CDR3, the DNA is TGTGCCAGCAGTTACTCGGACCGAATCTATGGCTACACCTTC.

The chain combines TRBV6-5 with TRBJ2-1; 11 bases map to TRBD2. Trimming took 2 bases from V and 8 from J; bases not matched to a gene: 11. CDR3 size: 17 residues. CDR1 MNHEY and CDR2 SVGAGI come from the germline V gene. In DNA, the CDR3 is TGTGCCAGCAGTTACGGCAAGAGTAGCGGGAGGGCCGATGAGCAGTTCTTC. It is translated as CASSYGKSSGRADEQFF.

The chain recombines TRBV30 with TRBJ2-6; D may correspond to TRBD1 or TRBD2 (5 bases each). The CDR3 is made up of 15 amino acids. Trimming left V 0 bases short and J 1 base short, with 7 bases between. Germline CDR1 reads GTSNPN; CDR2 reads SVGIG (reference sequence). The CDR3 is CAWSVWGSGANVLTF. The DNA of the CDR3 is TGTGCCTGGAGTGTGTGGGGGTCTGGGGCCAACGTCCTGACTTTC.

CDR3 sequence: CASQDRYGYTF. Written as DNA, the CDR3 is TGTGCCAGCCAGGACCGCTATGGCTACACCTTC. The rearrangement links TRBV28 to TRBJ1-2; no clear D gene. Germline lookup yields CDR1 MDHEN and CDR2 SYDVKM. V shed 8 bases and J shed 4 bases, with 8 bases lying between them. This CDR3 has 11 amino acids.

The rearrangement joins TRBV13 to TRBJ2-7; 7 positions agree with TRBD1. J was trimmed by 3 bases and V by 7 bases; bases with no gene match: 12. CDR1 and CDR2 from the germline V gene are PRHDT and FYEKMQ (reference sequence). The CDR3 covers 15 residues. CDR3 protein: CASTNSRQGDYEQYF. For the CDR3, the DNA is TGTGCCAGCACCAACAGCCGACAGGGTGACTACGAGCAGTACTTC.

The J gene is TRBJ2-1, the V gene TRBV5-1; 7 bases line up with TRBD1. Germline loops: CDR1 SGHRS, CDR2 YFSETQ. Trimming removed 6 bases from V and 5 bases from J; junction bases left unmatched: 8. The CDR3 runs to 14 residues. For the CDR3, the DNA is TGCGCCAGCACCTGGGGGACAGCAGACAATGAGCAGTTCTTC. The encoded protein is CASTWGTADNEQFF.

The V call is TRBV3-1, the J call TRBJ2-7, with TRBD2 matching over 14 bases. V dropped 0 bases and J dropped 3; count of bases not matched to a gene: 4. Looked up from germline, CDR1 is LGHDT and CDR2 is YNNKEL (reference sequence). This CDR3 is 17 amino acids long. In DNA form, the CDR3 reads TGTGCCAGCAGCCAAGATAAAGGGACTAGCGGGAGCTACGAGCAGTACTTC. This sequence encodes CASSQDKGTSGSYEQYF.

This chain connects TRBV3-1 to TRBJ1-1, with D possibly being TRBD1 (5 bases). The CDR3 extends over 13 amino acids. The V and J ends lost 5 bases and 8 bases respectively, with 15 bases between them. Germline V gives CDR1 LGHDT, CDR2 YNNKEL (reference sequence). The CDR3 nucleotides are TGTGCCAGCAGCTATAATTCGGGGGGGGAAGCTTTCTTT. Protein sequence: CASSYNSGGEAFF.

The V gene is TRBV12-3 or TRBV12-4, the J gene TRBJ1-1, with TRBD1 identical over 8 bases. V was clipped by 8 bases and J by 1 base; unmatched bases: 3. This CDR3 comprises 13 residues. Here the CDR3 reads CASVGTGNTEAFF. DNA of the CDR3: TGTGCCAGCGTAGGGACAGGGAACACTGAAGCTTTCTTT.

The gene calls are TRBV5-1 and TRBJ2-7; D may be TRBD2 (5 bases). Trimming removed 0 bases at V and 3 bases at J, with 10 bases between. The CDR3 runs to 14 residues. Germline CDR1 reads SGHRS; CDR2 reads YFSETQ. Written as DNA, the CDR3 is TGCGCCAGCAGCTTGGAAACGGGAAACTACGAGCAGTACTTC. Amino acids: CASSLETGNYEQYF.